Each of the 25 T cell receptor beta chains below was sequenced from the same sample in a study of cytomegalovirus exposure and HLA in healthy donors. PCR primers comprised 60 Vbeta and 13 Jbeta primers. Profiling relied on immunoSEQ multiplex PCR, and the TCRdb table lists in-frame clones only, not all of them. Here the sample spans about 120,000 clones, roughly 80% being singletons. Sequenced material: PBMCs. Receptor source: a female donor in good health and CMV-seronegative.

A few counts support this clone. The chain carries TRBV13 and TRBJ2-1, with D possibly matching TRBD2 (6 bases). Germline loops: CDR1 PRHDT, CDR2 FYEKMQ (reference sequence). This CDR3 has 14 residues. Between the trimmed V and J ends, which lost 0 bases and 10 bases, there was a span of 13 bases. The CDR3 DNA sequence: TGTGCCAGCAGCTTAGGGTTGCGGGGAGGAGAGCAGTTCTTC. This sequence encodes CASSLGLRGGEQFF. Drawing the rest from reference TRBV13 and TRBJ2-1, the complete variable domain is AAGVIQSPRHLIKEKRETATLKCYPIPRHDTVYWYQQGPGQDPQFLISFYEKMQSDKGSIPDRFSAQQFSDYHSELNMSSLELGDSALYFCASSLGLRGGEQFFGPGTRLTVL.

V usage is TRBV6-5 and J usage is TRBJ1-1; D is undetermined. The CDR3 sequence is 13 residues long. Trimming took off 2 bases at V and 5 bases at J, with 9 bases between the two ends. Germline V gene data show CDR1 as MNHEY and CDR2 as SVGAGI. This chain's CDR3 is CASSYLTGTEAFF. The DNA for the CDR3 is TGTGCCAGCAGTTACCTTACGGGGACTGAAGCTTTCTTT.

This clone was detected only a few times. This sequence joins TRBV7-9 and TRBJ2-7; no definite D call. The V gene lost 1 base and the J gene lost 3 bases, with 10 bases spanning the gap. The CDR3 loop spans 14 amino acids. Germline V gene sequence: CDR1 SEHNR, CDR2 FQNEAQ (reference sequence). CDR3 protein: CASSLVNEDYEQYF. DNA of the CDR3: TGTGCCAGCAGCTTAGTTAATGAGGACTACGAGCAGTACTTC.

The chain couples TRBV5-1 to TRBJ2-1; TRBD1 agrees at 10 bases. The CDR3 is 18 amino acids. Germline V lookup: CDR1 SGHRS, CDR2 YFSETQ. J gave up 8 bases and V 4 bases, and 18 bases lay outside the gene matches. The CDR3 region is CASSQDRGPGASLDEQFF. The CDR3 nucleotides are TGCGCCAGCAGCCAAGACAGGGGGCCCGGGGCCTCGCTCGATGAGCAGTTCTTC. Looking up the rest from reference TRBV5-1 and TRBJ2-1 gives the full variable domain: KAGVTQTPRYLIKTRGQQVTLSCSPISGHRSVSWYQQTPGQGLQFLFEYFSETQRNKGNFPGRFSGRQFSNSRSEMNVSTLELGDSALYLCASSQDRGPGASLDEQFFGPGTRLTVL.

The chain couples TRBV4-2 to TRBJ2-7, with 7 bases aligning to TRBD1. Trimming took 2 bases from V and 2 from J; bases not matched to a gene: 6. Germline CDR1 is LGHNA and CDR2 is YNFKEQ. This CDR3 has 15 amino acids. The CDR3 reads CASSQNRGRAYEQYF. In nucleotides, the CDR3 is TGTGCCAGCAGCCAAAACAGGGGAAGGGCCTACGAGCAGTACTTC.

J is TRBJ2-7 and V is TRBV27, with a weak D call TRBD2 (7 bases). Germline V gene lookup returns CDR1 MNHEY and CDR2 SMNVEV (reference sequence). The CDR3 sequence is 12 residues long. Trimming pared 2 bases from V and 6 bases from J, leaving 8 bases between. The CDR3 region is CASSLAGAEQYF. The CDR3 nucleotides read TGTGCCAGCAGTTTAGCGGGGGCCGAGCAGTACTTC.

The chain recombines TRBV19 with TRBJ1-4, with a tentative D call TRBD1 (5 bases). The CDR3 is 16 amino acids. V was cut by 5 bases and J by 7 bases, with 20 bases left in between. Germline assignment: CDR1 LNHDA and CDR2 SQIVND (reference sequence). The CDR3 here is CASSAPPGGSVEKLFF. CDR3 in DNA: TGTGCCAGTAGTGCTCCCCCCGGGGGAAGCGTTGAAAAACTGTTTTTT.

The genes are TRBV30 and TRBJ2-2; 11 bases fit TRBD2. Trimming took 2 bases from V and 0 from J; bases not matched to a gene: 2. The CDR3 loop spans 16 amino acids. Germline V lookup: CDR1 GTSNPN, CDR2 SVGIG (reference sequence). The CDR3 here is CAWSLAGGANTGELFF. The CDR3, as DNA: TGTGCCTGGAGTCTAGCGGGGGGAGCGAACACCGGGGAGCTGTTTTTT.

Written as DNA, the CDR3 is TGTGCCAGCAGCCCAGACTATGGCTACACCTTC. As protein: CASSPDYGYTF. The chain has TRBV2 and TRBJ1-2; D is unclear. The CDR3 runs to 11 residues. The germline gives CDR1 SNHLY, CDR2 FYNNEI. V shed 6 bases and J shed 3 bases, with 5 bases lying between them.

The J gene is TRBJ2-5, the V gene TRBV5-6; a possible D gene is TRBD2 (5 bases). CDR3 length: 14 residues. Trimming pared 4 bases from V and 2 bases from J, leaving 12 bases between. Germline V gene data show CDR1 as SGHDT and CDR2 as YYEEEE. CDR3 sequence (DNA): TGTGCCAGCAGCCGGACTGGAATGCAAGAGACCCAGTACTTC. Encoded protein: CASSRTGMQETQYF.

This clone was detected once. The chain is built from TRBV5-6 and TRBJ2-1; D might be TRBD2 (5 bases). Germline assignment: CDR1 SGHDT and CDR2 YYEEEE. The ends were cut back, 2 bases at V and 4 bases at J, with 13 bases in the middle. The CDR3 has 15 residues. The chain's CDR3 is CASSFSLARYNEQFF. The CDR3 bases are TGTGCCAGCAGCTTCTCCCTAGCTCGTTACAATGAGCAGTTCTTC.

This chain links TRBV7-2 with TRBJ2-1; D is unclear. V was pared by 5 bases and J by 7 bases, with 9 bases between. The germline V gene has CDR1 SGHTA and CDR2 FQGNSA. This CDR3 has 12 amino acids. The CDR3 DNA follows: TGTGCCAGCAGCCCTCGCCAGAATGAGCAGTTCTTC. Translating it yields CASSPRQNEQFF.

The table lists this clone with a count of one. The chain uses TRBV19 and TRBJ1-1; a weak D match, TRBD1 (5 bases). The V gene's germline CDR1 is LNHDA and CDR2 SQIVND (reference sequence). The ends were cut back, 3 bases at V and 5 bases at J, with 10 bases in the middle. The CDR3 has 13 residues. CDR3 DNA sequence: TGTGCCAGTAGTATGTCAGGGAGGACTGAAGCTTTCTTT. Residues: CASSMSGRTEAFF.

The chain has TRBV5-1 and TRBJ1-1; D might be TRBD1 (5 bases). V gave up 6 bases and J gave up 1 base, with 7 bases separating them. The CDR3 covers 12 residues. CDR1 SGHRS and CDR2 YFSETQ come from the germline V gene. The CDR3 DNA is TGCGCCAGCACCGACAGGAACACTGAAGCTTTCTTT. The encoded protein is CASTDRNTEAFF.

This clone was detected a few times. The chain recombines TRBV5-1 with TRBJ2-5; TRBD2 agrees at 10 bases. In germline, CDR1 is SGHRS, CDR2 YFSETQ. V shed 1 base, J shed 5 bases, and the junction held 8 bases outside the gene matches. The CDR3 extends over 16 amino acids. The chain's CDR3 is CASSLSGGATPETQYF. The CDR3 coding sequence is TGCGCCAGCAGCTTGAGCGGGGGGGCCACCCCCGAGACCCAGTACTTC.

The rearrangement uses TRBV4-2 and TRBJ1-4, with D uncertain. Trimming left V 2 bases short and J 7 bases short, with 17 bases between. Per germline, CDR1 LGHNA and CDR2 YNFKEQ. The CDR3 has 16 amino acids. This CDR3 is CASSQSQLKKGEKLFF. CDR3 in DNA: TGTGCCAGCAGCCAATCACAGCTTAAGAAAGGTGAAAAACTGTTTTTT.

The chain is built from TRBV4-2 and TRBJ2-1; 15 nucleotides align to TRBD2. V gave up 1 base and J gave up 8 bases; unmatched junction bases: 6. This CDR3 contains 17 residues. Germline V gene sequence: CDR1 LGHNA, CDR2 YNFKEQ. CDR3 residues: CASSQGGLAGGRDEQFF. In DNA, the CDR3 is TGTGCCAGCAGCCAAGGGGGACTAGCGGGGGGCAGGGATGAGCAGTTCTTC.

The gene calls are TRBV27 and TRBJ2-7, with 8 bases lining up with TRBD1. Germline-derived CDR1 and CDR2 are MNHEY and SMNVEV (reference sequence). Losses at the gene ends were 6 bases for V and 5 bases for J; bases not matched to a gene: 6. This CDR3 is 13 amino acids long. The CDR3 DNA reads TGTGCCAGCAGATCCAGGGGGCGAGACGAGCAGTACTTC. Translating gives CASRSRGRDEQYF.

This chain links TRBV6-7 with TRBJ1-2; possibly TRBD1 for D (6 bases). TRBV6-7 is classed as an ORF, of uncertain function. This CDR3 region has 16 residues. Trimming shortened V by 5 bases and J by 0 bases, and 16 bases separated the two germline ends. CDR3 DNA: TGTGCCAGCAGTCCCCAGGACAGCAAGACTAACTATGGCTACACCTTC. This translates into CASSPQDSKTNYGYTF.

The chain joins TRBV7-2 to TRBJ2-1; D call uncertain. The CDR3 is 12 residues long. Trimming cost V 5 bases and J 6 bases, with 8 bases left between them. Per the germline V gene, CDR1 is SGHTA and CDR2 is FQGNSA. The CDR3 DNA reads as TGTGCCAGCAGCCAAGAGCGCAATGAGCAGTTCTTC. Amino acid sequence: CASSQERNEQFF.

The chain employs TRBV18 and TRBJ2-2; a possible D gene is TRBD1 (6 bases). V was trimmed by 4 bases and J by 6 bases, leaving 9 bases between them. The CDR3 has 13 residues. Germline V gene lookup returns CDR1 KGHSH and CDR2 LQKENI. This chain's CDR3 is CASSRTGSGELFF. The CDR3 region has the DNA TGTGCCAGCTCACGTACAGGGTCCGGGGAGCTGTTTTTT.

There are a few counts of this clone. The rearrangement uses TRBV18 and TRBJ1-2; 8 bases match TRBD1. The CDR3 is 15 residues long. Germline loops: CDR1 KGHSH, CDR2 LQKENI. V was clipped by 3 bases and J by 5 bases; unmatched bases: 8. This CDR3 reads CASSPGQGGIYGYTF. In DNA form, the CDR3 reads TGTGCCAGCTCACCCGGACAGGGAGGGATTTATGGCTACACCTTC.

This clone occurred once. V gene TRBV6-5 combines with J gene TRBJ2-3; D is perhaps TRBD2 (6 bases). Germline CDR1 and CDR2: MNHEY and SVGAGI. V dropped 8 bases and J dropped 0 bases, with 12 bases sitting between them. The CDR3 has 14 amino acids. The CDR3 coding sequence is TGTGCCAGCGTTGAGCGGGCTAGCACAGATACGCAGTATTTT. Amino acids: CASVERASTDTQYF.

The genes are TRBV6-5 and TRBJ2-7, with D unclear. The CDR3 length is 15 residues. Trimming pared 2 bases from V and 4 bases from J, leaving 15 bases between. Germline values: CDR1 MNHEY, CDR2 SVGAGI. The CDR3 loop is CASSYGPPVLYEQYF. CDR3 DNA: TGTGCCAGCAGTTACGGTCCTCCGGTTCTTTACGAGCAGTACTTC.

The J gene is TRBJ1-3, the V gene TRBV18; TRBD1 matches at 7 bases. After removal of 3 bases from V and 3 bases from J, the junction contained 5 bases not matched to a gene. The CDR3 runs to 15 residues. Germline lookup yields CDR1 KGHSH and CDR2 LQKENI. CDR3 sequence: CASSPQGGLGNTIYF. As DNA, the CDR3 is TGTGCCAGCTCACCTCAGGGGGGCCTTGGAAACACCATATATTTT.